This TCR beta chain came from a study of cytotoxic CD8 clonotypes in ibrutinib-treated CLL. Overall study context: Responses: roughly 25 partial, 2 complete; after median approximately 68 months, approximately 15 stayed remitted, 12 progressed.

TCRdb keeps only in-frame clones here, not all; method: immunoSEQ multiplex PCR. This table holds about 140,000 clones, approximately 80% found once. The CDR3 is 14 amino acids. V lost 2 bases and J 4 bases, leaving 8 bases between the germline ends. Germline V gene sequence: CDR1 SNHLY, CDR2 FYNNEI. For this clone: Antigen unknown.

Regarding the study as a whole: Higher circulating CD8+ T-cell counts strongly accompanied higher baseline clonality, above age-matched healthy donors. Sustained-remission and progressing patients diverged in sampling times.

Material: PBMCs, obtained after 36 months of ibrutinib treatment. This chain joins TRBV2 and TRBJ1-4, with D hard to call. The receptor was derived from a human donor with chronic lymphocytic leukemia. CDR3: CASSETGVNEKLFF. For the CDR3, the DNA is TGTGCCAGCAGTGAAACCGGGGTTAATGAAAAACTGTTTTTT.